The 2 T cell receptor beta chains presented below share a single source sample, sequenced in a study of T cell responses to AZD1222 COVID-19 vaccine. The method was immunoSEQ multiplex PCR; TCRdb's version includes in-frame clones alone and lacks a portion of them. The sample holds under 150,000 clones, roughly 92% seen once. Material: peripheral blood, obtained on day 0 of AZD1222 vaccination. These receptors were taken from an adult in good health.

The chain couples TRBV30 to TRBJ1-5; D gene ambiguous. Trimming removed 1 base from V and 0 bases from J, with 1 base in between. CDR3 length: 12 residues. Per the germline V gene, CDR1 is GTSNPN and CDR2 is SVGIG (reference sequence). The CDR3 loop reads CAWSDSNQPQHF. CDR3 bases: TGTGCCTGGAGTGATAGCAATCAGCCCCAGCATTTT.

The J gene is TRBJ1-1, the V gene TRBV18; TRBD1 aligns across 7 bases. CDR1 and CDR2 from the germline V gene are KGHSH and LQKENI. With 1 base clipped from V and 5 bases from J, the junction kept 4 bases outside the gene matches. This CDR3 is built from 14 residues. CDR3 sequence: CASSPLRDRTEAFF. The CDR3 nucleotides are TGTGCCAGCTCACCACTTAGGGACAGAACTGAAGCTTTCTTT.